This T cell receptor beta chain was retrieved from a study of T cells expressing NK-cell markers. About the study: TCR beta repertoires came from sorted CD3+CD56+NKG2C+, CD3+CD56+NKG2C- and CD3+CD56-NKG2C+ T cells.

TCRdb re-analyzed the 5' RACE reads; it lists each CDR3 protein once, without DNA. Its clone listing holds 350,000 to 400,000 distinct CDR3 sequences. Germline V lookup: CDR1 SEHNR, CDR2 FQNEAQ (reference sequence). The CDR3 extends over 18 amino acids. This clonotype was sampled from a woman in her fifties or sixties in good health. V is TRBV7-9 and J is TRBJ2-2; TCRdb's D gene call, TRBD1, goes unchecked for lack of DNA. The sequenced sample was blood T cells: a sorted CD56 or NKG2C T cell subset, CD4+ or CD8+ T cells, or bulk PBMC T cells (not recorded which). The CDR3 spells CASSLEVLRDTNTGELFF.